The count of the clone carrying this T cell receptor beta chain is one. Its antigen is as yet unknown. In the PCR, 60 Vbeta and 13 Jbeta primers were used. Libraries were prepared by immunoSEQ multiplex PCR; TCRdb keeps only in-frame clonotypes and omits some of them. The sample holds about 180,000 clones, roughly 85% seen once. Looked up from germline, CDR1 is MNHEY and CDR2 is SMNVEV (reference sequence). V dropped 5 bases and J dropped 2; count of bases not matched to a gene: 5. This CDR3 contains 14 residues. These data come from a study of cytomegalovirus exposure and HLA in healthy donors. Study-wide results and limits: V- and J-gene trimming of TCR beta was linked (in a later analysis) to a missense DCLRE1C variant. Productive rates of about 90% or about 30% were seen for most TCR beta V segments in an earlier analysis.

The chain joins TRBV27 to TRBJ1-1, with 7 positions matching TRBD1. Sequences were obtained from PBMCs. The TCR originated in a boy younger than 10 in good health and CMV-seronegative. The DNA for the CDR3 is TGTGCCAGCAGTCCCCACAGGGGAAACACTGAAGCTTTCTTT. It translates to CASSPHRGNTEAFF.